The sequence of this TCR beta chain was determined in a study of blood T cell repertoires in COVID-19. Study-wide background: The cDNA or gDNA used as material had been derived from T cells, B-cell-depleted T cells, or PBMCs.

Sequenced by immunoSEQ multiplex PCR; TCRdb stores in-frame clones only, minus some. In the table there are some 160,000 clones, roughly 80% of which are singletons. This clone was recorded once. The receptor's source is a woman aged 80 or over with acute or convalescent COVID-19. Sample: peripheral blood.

CDR3 coding DNA: TGTGCCAGCAGTTACGGCAGCGGGGGCTCTGGAAACACCATATATTTT. Translating gives CASSYGSGGSGNTIYF. The rearrangement uses TRBV6-5 and TRBJ1-3; tentative D call: TRBD1 (5 bases). CDR1 MNHEY and CDR2 SVGAGI come from the germline V gene. This CDR3 contains 16 residues. Trimming left V 2 bases short and J 0 bases short, with 11 bases between.